This T cell receptor (beta chain) comes out of a study of OX40 agonist ivuxolimab in advanced cancers. There are 12 residues in the CDR3. With 4 bases removed from V and 2 bases from J, the gap between germline ends came to 5 bases. The germline gives CDR1 MNHNS, CDR2 SASEGT. The data were produced by immunoSEQ multiplex PCR, yet TCRdb's version contains in-frame clones alone and is incomplete. Found here are about 35,000 clones, approximately 79% of them singletons; the top ten hold roughly 14%. The rearrangement joins TRBV6-1 to TRBJ2-5; no firm D call. The material was CD4+ or CD8+ T cells sorted from blood, obtained in a trial of the OX40 agonist ivuxolimab. The receptor was derived from an adult with an advanced solid tumor such as melanoma, head and neck, liver or kidney cancer. CDR3: CASSAIQETQYF. As DNA, the CDR3 is TGTGCCAGCAGTGCGATTCAAGAGACCCAGTACTTC.